The table lists the clone carrying this T cell receptor beta chain with a count of one. Its antigen is unidentified. Random hexamers were used to reverse transcribe an amount of roughly 0.5 to 1 ug RNA. TCRdb analysed the immunoSEQ multiplex PCR reads with MiXCR anew, one entry per CDR3 protein. The sample shows about 120,000 distinct CDR3 sequences, roughly 94% of them seen only once. The source of the sample is a study of CD8 T cells in Susac syndrome. Broader study findings: By the study's own acknowledgment, its TCR sequencing and HLA analysis included relatively few individuals.

This CDR3 has 11 residues. Trimming took off 3 bases at V and 11 bases at J, with 8 bases between the two ends. Looked up from germline, CDR1 is MNHEY and CDR2 is SVGAGI. Negative isolation was used for CD8+ and CD4+ T cells, and FACS enrichment was applied to TEMRA cells. The origin of this receptor is a human donor in good health. Sequenced: CD4+ T cells from PBMCs. The V and J genes are TRBV6-5 and TRBJ2-1; D gene unclear. Here the CDR3 reads CASSYREKQFF. In DNA, the CDR3 is TGTGCCAGCAGTTATCGCGAGAAGCAGTTCTTC.